This T cell receptor (beta chain) was sequenced in a study of T cell responses to AZD1222 COVID-19 vaccine. Study findings and constraints: Possibly, clonal diversity was underestimated; donors were largely white British and included more females. Among spike-specific TCRs, nearly half reportedly target unmutated variant regions.

This clone was detected only once. The antigen is unknown. Profiled with immunoSEQ multiplex PCR; TCRdb holds only in-frame clones, not every one. The sample lists approximately 85,000 clones; roughly 85% were seen once. Trimming removed 7 bases from V and 4 bases from J; junction bases left unmatched: 11. Per the germline V gene, CDR1 is LNHNV and CDR2 is YYDKDF (reference sequence). The CDR3 length is 16 residues. V and J are TRBV15 and TRBJ2-1; TRBD2 agrees at 9 bases. The specimen comprised peripheral blood, sampled on day 0 of AZD1222 vaccination. The receptor's source is an adult in good health. The chain's CDR3 is CATTLPRSGGYNEQFF. CDR3 bases: TGTGCCACCACACTTCCGAGGAGCGGGGGGTACAATGAGCAGTTCTTC.